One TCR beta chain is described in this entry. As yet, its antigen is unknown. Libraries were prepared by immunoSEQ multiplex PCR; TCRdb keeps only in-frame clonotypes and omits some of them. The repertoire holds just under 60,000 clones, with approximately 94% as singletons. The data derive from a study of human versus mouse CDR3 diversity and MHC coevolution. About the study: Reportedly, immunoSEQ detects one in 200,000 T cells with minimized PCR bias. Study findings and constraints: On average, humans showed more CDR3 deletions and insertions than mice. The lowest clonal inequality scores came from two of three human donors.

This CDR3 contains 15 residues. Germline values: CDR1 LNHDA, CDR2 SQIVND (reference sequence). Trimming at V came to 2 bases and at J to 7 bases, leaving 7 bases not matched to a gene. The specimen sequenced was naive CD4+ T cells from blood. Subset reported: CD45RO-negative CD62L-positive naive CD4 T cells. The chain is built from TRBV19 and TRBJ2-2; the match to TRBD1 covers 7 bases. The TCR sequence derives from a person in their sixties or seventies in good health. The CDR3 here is CASSISWGTDGELFF. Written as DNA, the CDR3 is TGTGCCAGTAGTATATCGTGGGGGACAGACGGGGAGCTGTTTTTT. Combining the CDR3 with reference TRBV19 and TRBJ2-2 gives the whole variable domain DGGITQSPKYLFRKEGQNVTLSCEQNLNHDAMYWYRQDPGQGLRLIYYSQIVNDFQKGDIAEGYSVSREKKESFPLTVTSAQKNPTAFYLCASSISWGTDGELFFGEGSRLTVL.